These T cell receptor beta chains were read from a single sample in a study of OX40 agonist ivuxolimab in advanced cancers. The table came from immunoSEQ multiplex PCR; TCRdb's copy has only in-frame clones and leaves some out. This sample has 48,000 or so clones, with 75% to 85% found just once. The source was CD4+ or CD8+ T cells sorted from blood, collected in a trial of the OX40 agonist ivuxolimab. These TCRs come from an adult with an advanced solid tumor such as melanoma, head and neck, liver or kidney cancer. Each CDR3 is given with its conserved first and last residue. The D gene is left open where the match is weak. Clone size, where shown, is once, few, many, or a class for clones that have expanded.

abundance	j_gene	len	v_gene	d_gene	CDR3aa	CDR3nt
.	TRBJ2-1	15	TRBV5-1	.	CASSLVGTDYNEQFF	TGCGCCAGCAGCTTGGTAGGTACGGATTACAATGAGCAGTTCTTC
.	TRBJ1-1	18	TRBV10-2	.	CASSESLSTVDRNTEAFF	TGCGCCAGCAGTGAGTCGTTATCTACAGTGGACAGAAACACTGAAGCTTTCTTT
.	TRBJ2-7	17	TRBV4-2	TRBD2	CASSQDPGGGGWLEQYF	TGTGCCAGCAGCCAAGACCCGGGAGGGGGGGGGTGGTTGGAGCAGTACTTC
.	TRBJ1-6	14	TRBV6-5	.	CASRRTPYNSPLHF	TGTGCCAGCAGGCGGACCCCGTATAATTCACCCCTCCACTTT
.	TRBJ1-1	17	TRBV6-4	.	CASSAPGPRWRNTEAFF	TGTGCCAGCAGTGCCCCGGGACCACGGTGGAGAAACACTGAAGCTTTCTTT
.	TRBJ2-5	14	TRBV7-7	.	CASSSDKRAETQYF	TGTGCTAGCAGCTCAGACAAGAGGGCGGAGACCCAGTACTTC
once	TRBJ2-3	15	TRBV11-3	TRBD2	CASSASGGAQYTQYF	TGTGCCAGCAGCGCTAGCGGGGGGGCACAATATACGCAGTATTTT
.	TRBJ2-1	14	TRBV14	.	CASSWRVLNNEQFF	TGTGCCAGCAGCTGGCGGGTTCTAAACAATGAGCAGTTCTTC
.	TRBJ2-1	16	TRBV9	TRBD1	CASSGEGARSYNEQFF	TGTGCCAGCAGCGGCGAGGGGGCGAGATCCTACAATGAGCAGTTCTTC
.	TRBJ1-5	15	TRBV18	.	CASSPRSGAGQPQHF	TGTGCCAGCTCACCACGCTCAGGGGCTGGACAGCCCCAGCATTTT
.	TRBJ1-2	12	TRBV6-6	.	CASSFGAGGYTF	TGTGCCAGCAGCTTTGGGGCCGGAGGCTACACCTTC
once	TRBJ2-5	15	TRBV18	.	CASSPPVRREETQYF	TGTGCCAGCTCACCACCGGTCCGGCGGGAAGAGACCCAGTACTTC
.	TRBJ2-1	14	TRBV7-2	.	CASSFSPDGYEQFF	TGTGCCAGCAGCTTTTCCCCTGATGGTTATGAGCAGTTCTTC
.	TRBJ1-1	13	TRBV7-3	.	CASGRGVGTEAFF	TGTGCCAGCGGGCGTGGGGTCGGCACTGAAGCTTTCTTT
.	TRBJ2-7	15	TRBV9	TRBD2	CASSPGRGGYYEQYF	TGTGCCAGCAGCCCCGGGAGGGGAGGGTACTACGAGCAGTACTTC
.	TRBJ1-1	14	TRBV5-4	.	CASTLLKGGTEAFF	TGTGCCAGCACCTTGCTAAAAGGGGGGACTGAAGCTTTCTTT
.	TRBJ2-5	14	TRBV7-2	.	CASSLGQAQETQYF	TGTGCCAGCAGCTTAGGGCAGGCCCAAGAGACCCAGTACTTC
.	TRBJ1-5	16	TRBV18	.	CASSPTQGTLMQPQHF	TGTGCCAGCTCACCAACCCAGGGAACTTTGATGCAGCCCCAGCATTTT
few	TRBJ2-1	17	TRBV5-4	TRBD2	CASSMGLAGGSYNEQFF	TGTGCCAGCAGCATGGGACTAGCGGGGGGATCCTACAATGAGCAGTTCTTC
.	TRBJ2-7	14	TRBV4-3	.	CASSRTSMSYEQYF	TGCGCCAGCAGCCGTACTAGCATGTCCTACGAGCAGTACTTC
.	TRBJ2-7	14	TRBV28	TRBD2	CASTGGLAGYEQYF	TGTGCCAGCACCGGGGGACTAGCAGGGTACGAGCAGTACTTC
.	TRBJ2-1	17	TRBV7-2	TRBD1	CASSSPWDRGLGNEQFF	TGTGCCAGCAGCTCCCCATGGGACAGGGGGCTAGGAAATGAGCAGTTCTTC
.	TRBJ2-3	15	TRBV29-1	TRBD2	CSGRLAGSSTDTQYF	TGCAGCGGTAGACTAGCGGGTTCTAGCACAGATACGCAGTATTTT
.	TRBJ2-7	16	TRBV7-2	TRBD2	CASSSGLAGGQNEQYF	TGTGCCAGCAGCTCAGGACTAGCGGGGGGGCAGAACGAGCAGTACTTC
.	TRBJ2-5	15	TRBV27	.	CASSEADKAQETQYF	TGTGCCAGCTCGGAAGCGGATAAAGCTCAAGAGACCCAGTACTTC
.	TRBJ1-5	12	TRBV27	.	CASSSINQPQHF	TGTGCCAGCAGTTCAATCAATCAGCCCCAGCATTTT
.	TRBJ2-7	15	TRBV5-1	TRBD2	CASSMGLAHSYEQYF	TGCGCCAGCAGCATGGGACTAGCGCATTCCTACGAGCAGTACTTC
.	TRBJ2-5	12	TRBV5-1	.	CASRKEAETQYF	TGCGCCAGCAGGAAAGAGGCAGAGACCCAGTACTTC
few	TRBJ1-1	19	TRBV7-3	.	CASSLSGAPSAGRSWEAFF	TGTGCCAGCAGCTTATCAGGGGCACCCTCCGCCGGACGCTCTTGGGAAGCTTTCTTT
.	TRBJ1-5	12	TRBV30	.	CAWKAGEQPQHF	TGTGCCTGGAAGGCAGGGGAACAGCCCCAGCATTTT
.	TRBJ2-5	14	TRBV25-1	TRBD1	CASSDRTGRETQYF	TGTGCCAGCAGCGATCGGACAGGGAGGGAGACCCAGTACTTC
.	TRBJ2-7	14	TRBV5-5	TRBD2	CASSSRGETAEQYF	TGTGCCAGCAGCTCCCGGGGGGAAACGGCCGAGCAGTACTTC
.	TRBJ2-7	16	TRBV18	TRBD2	CASSPPVAGGSYEQYF	TGTGCCAGCTCACCACCAGTAGCGGGGGGATCCTACGAGCAGTACTTC
.	TRBJ1-5	14	TRBV27	.	CASSPPGGNQPQHF	TGTGCCAGCAGCCCTCCGGGTGGCAATCAGCCCCAGCATTTT
.	TRBJ2-3	17	TRBV5-4	TRBD2	CASSRSSGGLSTDTQYF	TGTGCCAGCAGCAGGTCTAGCGGGGGGCTCAGCACAGATACGCAGTATTTT
once	TRBJ1-2	13	TRBV7-2	TRBD1	CASSPDREYGYTF	TGTGCCAGCAGCCCAGACAGGGAATATGGCTACACCTTC
.	TRBJ2-1	16	TRBV25-1	TRBD2	CATKGEASGGWNEQFF	TGTGCCACCAAGGGCGAGGCTAGCGGGGGGTGGAATGAGCAGTTCTTC
.	TRBJ1-6	19	TRBV7-2	TRBD1	CASRRRAGGEYSYNSPLHF	TGTGCCAGCAGAAGGAGGGCAGGGGGGGAGTACTCCTATAATTCACCCCTCCACTTT
.	TRBJ2-1	17	TRBV4-1	TRBD2	CASSQVPGRVVQGEQFF	TGCGCCAGCAGCCAGGTTCCGGGGAGGGTGGTTCAGGGCGAGCAGTTCTTC
.	TRBJ2-2	16	TRBV5-4	.	CASSLAGGMNTGELFF	TGTGCCAGCAGCTTGGCAGGGGGGATGAACACCGGGGAGCTGTTTTTT
few	TRBJ2-7	14	TRBV19	.	CASSIRWGPYEQYF	TGTGCCAGTAGTATAAGGTGGGGGCCCTACGAGCAGTACTTC
.	TRBJ1-1	13	TRBV15	TRBD1	CATSRGTGIEAFF	TGTGCCACCAGCAGGGGGACAGGGATTGAAGCTTTCTTT
.	TRBJ2-5	13	TRBV19	TRBD2	CASNSGSPWTQYF	TGTGCCAGTAACAGCGGGAGTCCTTGGACCCAGTACTTC
.	TRBJ1-5	15	TRBV6-5	.	CASRPGAYSNQPQHF	TGTGCCAGCAGGCCGGGAGCATATAGCAATCAGCCCCAGCATTTT
.	TRBJ2-2	15	TRBV19	TRBD2	CASSIRGGGTGELFF	TGTGCCAGTAGTATTAGGGGCGGGGGCACCGGGGAGCTGTTTTTT
.	TRBJ1-2	13	TRBV29-1	.	CSVVSGAGYGYTF	TGCAGCGTTGTGTCAGGGGCAGGGTATGGCTACACCTTC
.	TRBJ1-5	14	TRBV19	.	CASTARGENQPQHF	TGTGCCAGCACGGCCAGGGGAGAAAATCAGCCCCAGCATTTT
once	TRBJ1-2	14	TRBV5-5	.	CASSAAGALYGYTF	TGTGCCAGCAGCGCCGCAGGGGCCCTTTATGGCTACACCTTC
.	TRBJ1-4	13	TRBV27	.	CASSRGAYEKLFF	TGTGCCAGCAGTAGAGGCGCTTATGAAAAACTGTTTTTT
.	TRBJ2-7	16	TRBV7-2	TRBD2	CASSSRLAGGPDEQYF	TGTGCCAGCAGCTCCAGACTAGCGGGGGGGCCCGACGAGCAGTACTTC
.	TRBJ1-1	13	TRBV6-5	TRBD1	CASTADRGTEAFF	TGTGCCAGCACCGCGGACAGGGGGACTGAAGCTTTCTTT
.	TRBJ1-6	14	TRBV6-1	TRBD1	CASSTGTGTFPLHF	TGTGCCAGCAGTACCGGGACAGGGACTTTTCCCCTCCACTTT
.	TRBJ2-1	13	TRBV10-3	TRBD2	CAIHSGGAFEQFF	TGTGCCATCCATAGCGGGGGGGCTTTTGAGCAGTTCTTC
.	TRBJ2-4	14	TRBV30	.	CAWSGQARKNIQYF	TGTGCCTGGTCGGGACAAGCACGTAAAAACATTCAGTACTTC
.	TRBJ1-1	15	TRBV9	.	CASSSTSFPVTEAFF	TGTGCCAGCAGCTCTACTTCGTTTCCAGTAACTGAAGCTTTCTTT